This is a list of T cell receptor beta chains from one sample in a study of OX40 agonist ivuxolimab in advanced cancers. Sequenced by immunoSEQ multiplex PCR; TCRdb stores in-frame clones only, minus some. The sample has roughly 64,000 clones, about four fifths seen once. The starting material was CD4+ or CD8+ T cells sorted from blood, obtained in a trial of the OX40 agonist ivuxolimab. Every receptor here comes from an adult with an advanced solid tumor such as melanoma, head and neck, liver or kidney cancer. Both conserved end residues are part of each CDR3. Each record gives: clone size, D gene, J gene, CDR3 length, V gene, CDR3 protein, CDR3 DNA. The D gene is left open where the match is weak. Expanded clones get a size class; other rows say once, few or many, or leave the size out.

>NA|TRBD2|TRBJ2-3|14|TRBV18
CASSATSDTDTQYF
TGTGCCAGCTCAGCGACTAGCGACACAGATACGCAGTATTTT
>NA|NA|TRBJ2-1|13|TRBV7-8
CASSLGPTNEQFF
TGTGCCAGCAGCTTAGGACCCACGAATGAGCAGTTCTTC
>few|NA|TRBJ1-4|12|TRBV10-3
CAISGAGEKLFF
TGTGCCATCAGTGGGGCGGGGGAAAAACTGTTTTTT
>NA|TRBD1|TRBJ1-1|12|TRBV29-1
CSENRGGTEAFF
TGCAGCGAAAACAGGGGGGGCACTGAAGCTTTCTTT
>NA|NA|TRBJ2-5|13|TRBV19
CASSIRGGETQYF
TGTGCCAGTAGTATAAGGGGGGGAGAGACCCAGTACTTC
>NA|TRBD2|TRBJ2-7|17|TRBV5-6
CASSFREGPYVSYEQYF
TGTGCCAGCAGCTTCCGGGAGGGCCCTTATGTTTCCTACGAGCAGTACTTC
>NA|NA|TRBJ1-1|14|TRBV19
CASRQYRTVAEAFF
TGTGCCAGTAGGCAATACCGGACGGTAGCTGAAGCTTTCTTT
>NA|TRBD1|TRBJ2-7|15|TRBV29-1
CSVEDRTGAAYEQYF
TGCAGCGTTGAAGACAGGACAGGGGCTGCCTACGAGCAGTACTTC
>few|TRBD1|TRBJ1-2|13|TRBV5-6
CASREGQTYGYTF
TGTGCCAGCAGGGAGGGACAGACTTATGGCTACACCTTC
>NA|NA|TRBJ1-5|16|TRBV18
CASSPNSILYNQPQHF
TGTGCCAGCTCCCCGAACAGTATTCTATACAATCAGCCCCAGCATTTT
>NA|TRBD2|TRBJ2-3|15|TRBV19
CASSPGLAETDTQYF
TGTGCCAGTAGCCCCGGACTAGCGGAAACAGATACGCAGTATTTT
>NA|NA|TRBJ2-1|13|TRBV27
CASSLSRQNEQFF
TGTGCCAGCAGTTTATCCCGACAGAATGAGCAGTTCTTC
>once|TRBD2|TRBJ2-1|14|TRBV5-4
CASSFAGGYNEQFF
TGTGCCAGCAGCTTTGCGGGAGGCTACAATGAGCAGTTCTTC
>once|TRBD2|TRBJ2-7|17|TRBV4-1
CASSLTYTSGKAYEQYF
TGCGCCAGCAGCCTTACCTATACTAGCGGGAAGGCCTACGAGCAGTACTTC
>NA|NA|TRBJ1-1|13|TRBV13
CASSLVGYTEAFF
TGTGCCAGCAGCTTAGTCGGGTACACTGAAGCTTTCTTT
>NA|NA|TRBJ1-3|15|TRBV19
CASSTPLGSGNTIYF
TGTGCCAGTAGTACCCCTTTGGGCTCTGGAAACACCATATATTTT
>NA|NA|TRBJ2-7|15|TRBV2
CASSEALTSNYEQYF
TGTGCCAGCAGTGAAGCCCTAACTAGCAACTACGAGCAGTACTTC
>few|NA|TRBJ1-6|11|TRBV6-1
CASRHNSPLHF
TGTGCCAGCCGCCATAATTCACCCCTCCACTTT
>NA|TRBD1|TRBJ2-2|15|TRBV11-2
CAIEGRGQGTGELFF
TGTGCCATCGAAGGGAGAGGACAGGGGACCGGGGAGCTGTTTTTT
>NA|NA|TRBJ2-7|17|TRBV6-1
CASSGPLFGLGSYEQYF
TGTGCCAGCAGTGGACCCCTCTTTGGATTAGGCTCCTACGAGCAGTACTTC
>few|NA|TRBJ2-2|17|TRBV19
CASRSPLAGLNTGELFF
TGTGCCAGTCGATCCCCCCTAGCAGGGTTGAACACCGGGGAGCTGTTTTTT
>NA|TRBD1|TRBJ1-2|18|TRBV7-2
CASSSRLPVTGDSYGYTF
TGTGCCAGCAGCTCGAGACTACCGGTGACAGGGGATTCCTATGGCTACACCTTC
>NA|NA|TRBJ2-3|17|TRBV7-9
CASSLSGEGVFADTQYF
TGTGCCAGCAGCTTAAGCGGGGAGGGGGTGTTCGCAGATACGCAGTATTTT
>NA|NA|TRBJ1-2|17|TRBV15
CATSLGARAQAGYGYTF
TGTGCCACCAGCCTTGGGGCGAGGGCCCAAGCGGGTTATGGCTACACCTTC
>NA|NA|TRBJ2-3|13|TRBV5-1
CASSFWGRDTQYF
TGCGCCAGCAGCTTTTGGGGCAGGGATACGCAGTATTTT
>NA|TRBD1|TRBJ2-7|13|TRBV7-3
CASSRQGGNEQYF
TGTGCCAGCAGCCGACAGGGGGGCAACGAGCAGTACTTC
>NA|TRBD1|TRBJ2-4|14|TRBV4-1
CASSQGDRLNIQYF
TGCGCCAGCAGCCAAGGGGACAGGCTAAACATTCAGTACTTC
>NA|TRBD2|TRBJ2-1|15|TRBV6-5
CASSYFSGSYNEQFF
TGTGCCAGCAGTTACTTTAGCGGGTCCTACAATGAGCAGTTCTTC
>NA|TRBD1|TRBJ1-2|16|TRBV2
CASRGQGFTANYGYTF
TGTGCCAGCAGAGGACAGGGGTTCACGGCTAACTATGGCTACACCTTC
>NA|TRBD2|TRBJ2-1|14|TRBV5-1
CASRDAGGNNEQFF
TGCGCCAGCAGGGATGCGGGGGGGAACAATGAGCAGTTCTTC
>NA|NA|TRBJ2-3|15|TRBV7-2
CASSLVASGTDTQYF
TGTGCCAGCAGCTTAGTTGCTAGCGGCACAGATACGCAGTATTTT
>few|NA|TRBJ1-1|14|TRBV10-1
CASSVYRAGTEAFF
TGCGCCAGCAGTGTGTACAGGGCAGGCACTGAAGCTTTCTTT
>once|TRBD1|TRBJ1-2|13|TRBV5-5
CASSGPGQGRYTF
TGTGCCAGCAGCGGTCCGGGACAGGGTCGCTACACCTTC
>NA|NA|TRBJ2-7|12|TRBV18
CASSPGRNEQYF
TGTGCCAGCTCACCAGGGCGCAACGAGCAGTACTTC
>NA|NA|TRBJ2-7|13|TRBV10-3
CAITSDLSYEQYF
TGTGCCATCACCTCGGACCTCTCCTACGAGCAGTACTTC
>NA|NA|TRBJ1-2|15|TRBV6-1
CASSEPWAANYGYTF
TGTGCCAGCAGTGAGCCTTGGGCAGCTAACTATGGCTACACCTTC
>NA|NA|TRBJ2-7|14|TRBV7-2
CASSMGRGPYEQYF
TGTGCCAGCAGCATGGGCCGGGGGCCCTACGAGCAGTACTTC
>once|NA|TRBJ1-1|13|TRBV6-1
CASIWGKNTEAFF
TGTGCCAGCATTTGGGGGAAGAACACTGAAGCTTTCTTT
>NA|NA|TRBJ2-2|15|TRBV11-3
CASSSLASNTGELFF
TGTGCCAGCAGCTCACTAGCCTCGAACACCGGGGAGCTGTTTTTT
>NA|TRBD1|TRBJ2-2|14|TRBV27
CASRQDRVAGELFF
TGTGCCAGCAGACAAGACAGGGTGGCCGGGGAGCTGTTTTTT
>NA|NA|TRBJ2-7|12|TRBV29-1
CSVVTRNLEQYF
TGCAGCGTTGTGACTAGAAATCTCGAGCAGTACTTC
>few|NA|TRBJ2-1|13|TRBV2
CASSATTGTEQFF
TGTGCCAGCAGTGCGACTACAGGGACTGAGCAGTTCTTC
>NA|NA|TRBJ2-7|14|TRBV4-3
CASSQGWDSYEQYF
TGCGCCAGCAGCCAGGGCTGGGACTCCTACGAGCAGTACTTC
>NA|TRBD1|TRBJ1-5|17|TRBV4-1
CASSQDPGTGGGQPQHF
TGCGCCAGCAGCCAAGATCCAGGGACAGGGGGCGGACAGCCCCAGCATTTT
>NA|NA|TRBJ2-3|14|TRBV27
CASSRRDNTDTQYF
TGTGCCAGCAGTCGCCGGGACAACACAGATACGCAGTATTTT
>few|NA|TRBJ2-2|14|TRBV2
CASSEEYTTGELFF
TGTGCCAGCAGTGAAGAGTATACTACCGGGGAGCTGTTTTTT
>NA|TRBD1|TRBJ1-6|16|TRBV5-1
CASSETGGTGSSPLHF
TGCGCCAGCAGCGAAACAGGGGGCACGGGGTCTTCACCCCTCCACTTT